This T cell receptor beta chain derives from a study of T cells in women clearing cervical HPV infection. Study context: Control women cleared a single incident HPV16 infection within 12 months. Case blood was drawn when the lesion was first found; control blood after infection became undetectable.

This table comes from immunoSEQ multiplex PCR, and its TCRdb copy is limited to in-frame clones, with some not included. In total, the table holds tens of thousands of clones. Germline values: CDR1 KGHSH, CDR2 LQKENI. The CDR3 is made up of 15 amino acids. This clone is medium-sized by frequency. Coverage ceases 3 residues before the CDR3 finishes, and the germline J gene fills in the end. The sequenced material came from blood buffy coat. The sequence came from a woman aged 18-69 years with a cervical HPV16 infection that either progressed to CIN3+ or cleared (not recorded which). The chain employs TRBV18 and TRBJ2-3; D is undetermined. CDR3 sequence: CASSLALDLVRAQYF. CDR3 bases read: TGTGCCAGCTCACTAGCCTTGGATCTAGTTCGGGCG.